This TCR beta chain came from a study of shared clonotypes between healthy human individuals. The germline V gene encodes CDR1 MDHEN and CDR2 SYDVKM. V was trimmed by 4 bases and J by 7 bases, leaving 20 bases between them. The CDR3 has 16 residues. Sequencing was performed with immunoSEQ multiplex PCR; in TCRdb, only in-frame clones are kept and a portion is missing. The sample consists of some 2.3 million clones, more than 85% of them appearing once. The source material was naive CD4+ T cells from PBMCs. Stated subset: CD45RA+ positively selected. The chain combines TRBV28 with TRBJ1-5; D is undetermined. This clonotype was obtained from a man between 18 and 29 years old in good health. Some clones in this sample may be carry-over from other donors' samples. The CDR3 DNA follows: TGTGCCAGCAGTTCCCCCCGGGCGACGTTTTTACAGCCCCAGCATTTT. Amino acid sequence: CASSSPRATFLQPQHF.